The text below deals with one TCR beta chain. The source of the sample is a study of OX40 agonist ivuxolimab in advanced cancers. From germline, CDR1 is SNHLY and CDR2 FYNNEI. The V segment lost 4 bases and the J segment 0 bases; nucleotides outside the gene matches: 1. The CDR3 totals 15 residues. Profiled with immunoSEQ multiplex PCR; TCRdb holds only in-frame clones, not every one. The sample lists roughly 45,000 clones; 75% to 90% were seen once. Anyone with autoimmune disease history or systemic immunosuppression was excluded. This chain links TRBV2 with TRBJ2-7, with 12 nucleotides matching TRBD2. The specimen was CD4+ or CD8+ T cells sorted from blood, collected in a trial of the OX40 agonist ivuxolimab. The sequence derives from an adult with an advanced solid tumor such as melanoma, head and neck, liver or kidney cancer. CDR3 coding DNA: TGTGCCAGCAGTGCTAGCGGGGGGGCCTCCTACGAGCAGTACTTC. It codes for CASSASGGASYEQYF.